The 2 T cell receptor beta chains given below trace back to one sample, sequenced in a study of blood T cell repertoires in COVID-19. Assay used: immunoSEQ multiplex PCR; TCRdb lists only in-frame clones, some missing. The sample shows 150,000 or so clones, around 87% of them seen only once. Input material: peripheral blood. These receptors all stem from a man aged 18 to 29 with acute or convalescent COVID-19.

V and J are TRBV19 and TRBJ1-2; 7 bases are a match to TRBD1. V lost 6 bases, J lost 11 bases, and 15 bases stayed unmatched. Germline V CDR1 and CDR2: LNHDA, SQIVND (reference sequence). The CDR3 contains 14 residues. CDR3 nucleotides: TGTGCCAGTAGCAACCAAGGGGGCCAGGGTTTGTACACCTTC. Its protein is CASSNQGGQGLYTF.

V gene TRBV19 combines with J gene TRBJ2-3; 13 positions agree with TRBD2. The germline V gene encodes CDR1 LNHDA and CDR2 SQIVND (reference sequence). V shed 9 bases and J 2 bases; nucleotides not matched to a gene: 11. The CDR3 loop spans 17 amino acids. The CDR3 protein is CARGLAGAIYYTDTQYF. As DNA, the CDR3 is TGTGCCAGAGGACTAGCGGGGGCAATCTATTACACAGATACGCAGTATTTT.